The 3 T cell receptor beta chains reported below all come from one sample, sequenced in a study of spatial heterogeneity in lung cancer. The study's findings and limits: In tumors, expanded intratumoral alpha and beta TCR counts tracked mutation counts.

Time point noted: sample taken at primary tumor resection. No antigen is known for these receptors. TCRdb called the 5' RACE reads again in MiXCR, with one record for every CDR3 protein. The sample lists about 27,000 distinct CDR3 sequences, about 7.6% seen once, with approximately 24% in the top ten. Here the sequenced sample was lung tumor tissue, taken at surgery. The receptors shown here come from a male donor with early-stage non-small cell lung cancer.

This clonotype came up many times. CDR3 in amino acids: CASSHARGSSGNTIYF. CDR3 bases: TGTGCCAGCAGCCACGCGAGGGGGAGCTCTGGAAACACCATATATTTT. The chain employs TRBV12-3 or TRBV12-4 and TRBJ1-3; perhaps TRBD1 as D (6 bases). The CDR3 extends over 16 amino acids. V lost 6 bases, J lost 0 bases, and 15 bases lay in between.

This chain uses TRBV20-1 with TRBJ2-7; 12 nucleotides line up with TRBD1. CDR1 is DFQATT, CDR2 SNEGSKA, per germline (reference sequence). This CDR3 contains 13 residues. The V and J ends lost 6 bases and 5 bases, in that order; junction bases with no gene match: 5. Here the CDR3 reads CSAPGTGGHEQYF. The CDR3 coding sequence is TGCAGTGCACCCGGGACAGGGGGCCACGAGCAGTACTTC.

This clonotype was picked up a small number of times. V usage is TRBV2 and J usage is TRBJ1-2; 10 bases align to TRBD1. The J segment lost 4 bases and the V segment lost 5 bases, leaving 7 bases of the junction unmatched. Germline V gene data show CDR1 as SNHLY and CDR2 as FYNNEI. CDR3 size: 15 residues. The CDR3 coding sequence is TGTGCCAGCAGTCCCTGGGGACAGGGGAGCTATGGCTACACCTTC. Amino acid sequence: CASSPWGQGSYGYTF.